This record concerns one T cell receptor (beta chain) sequence. Antigen unknown. The protocol was immunoSEQ multiplex PCR, while the TCRdb copy is restricted to in-frame clones and leaves out a portion. The table has about 44,000 clones, about 95% seen once. This sample was taken from a study of T cells in tuberculosis. The wider study: In South Africa, adults with active tuberculosis were compared with IGRA-negative and latently infected IGRA-positive adolescents. Study-level results: GMM-specific TCRs were nearer to active tuberculosis alpha repertoires, suggesting expansion. Active tuberculosis cases were adults; controls were adolescents. Smaller alpha distances in active tuberculosis partly reflected shorter CDR3-alpha lengths.

Germline V gene lookup returns CDR1 MGHRA and CDR2 YSYEKL. The CDR3 contains 19 residues. Trimming took 4 bases from V and 2 from J, leaving 26 bases between them. The TCR sequence derives from a donor aged 10 to 29 with latent tuberculosis or without tuberculosis infection. Sequencing used PBMCs. V is TRBV4-1 and J is TRBJ1-1, with D uncertain. CDR3 in amino acids: CASSPRMGDSRLINTEAFF. DNA for the CDR3: TGCGCCAGCAGCCCGCGGATGGGTGACTCCCGATTAATTAACACTGAAGCTTTCTTT.